Listed below are T cell receptor beta chains from one sample, sequenced in a study of molecular identifiers for immune sequencing clone quantification. From the PCR reads, TCRdb called clonotypes with MiXCR, one entry per CDR3 protein. The table includes tens of thousands of distinct CDR3 sequences, approximately 25% detected once. The sequenced sample was naive CD8+ T cells from blood, with Jurkat cell RNA spiked in. The source is a human donor in good health. Some libraries in this study had Jurkat cell RNA spiked in. Each CDR3 is given with its conserved first and last residue. Each record gives: V gene, J gene, CDR3 protein.

v_gene: TRBV12-3/TRBV12-4
j_gene: TRBJ1-5
CDR3aa: CASSLEGAFQPQHF

v_gene: TRBV12-3/TRBV12-4
j_gene: TRBJ2-7
CDR3aa: CASSFGLERLSYEQYF

v_gene: TRBV21-1
j_gene: TRBJ2-7
CDR3aa: CASSNPRASYEQYF

v_gene: TRBV2
j_gene: TRBJ2-2
CDR3aa: CASSDPSLELFF

v_gene: TRBV6-1
j_gene: TRBJ2-3
CDR3aa: CASSEIGGSVGTDTQYF

v_gene: TRBV4-3
j_gene: TRBJ1-2
CDR3aa: CASSQGSSGVYGYTF

v_gene: TRBV4-3
j_gene: TRBJ2-7
CDR3aa: CASSQDRQGGYEQYF

v_gene: TRBV20-1
j_gene: TRBJ2-5
CDR3aa: CSAPFLTSGRVQFQEPQYF

v_gene: TRBV27
j_gene: TRBJ2-7
CDR3aa: CASSTGPYEQYF

v_gene: TRBV7-9
j_gene: TRBJ1-4
CDR3aa: CARSPPAGNEKLFF